This T cell receptor beta chain was retrieved from a study of blood T cells in healthy people across ages. Study observations and caveats: Unsorted PBMC input precluded a conclusive naive versus antigen-experienced comparison. Naive T cell percentage showed a strong correlation with the diversity of TCR beta.

A second PCR of 7 to 11 cycles used a sample-barcoded 5' primer and a J-beta primer mix. TCRdb re-called the 5' RACE reads with MiXCR, one entry per CDR3 protein. The table lists approximately 810,000 distinct CDR3 sequences, around 36% of them singletons. Each individual donor underwent a draw of approximately 10 milliliters of peripheral blood. At least 6 million PBMCs were isolated per sample. The CDR3 contains 16 residues. Trimming removed 0 bases from V and 2 bases from J; junction bases left unmatched: 6. The germline V gene encodes CDR1 DFQATT and CDR2 SNEGSKA (reference sequence). This clonotype has only a few counts. The antigen remains undetermined.

The V gene is TRBV20-1, the J gene TRBJ2-3, with 9 nucleotides matching TRBD2. The sequenced sample was blood. The receptor's source is a man aged 18 to 30 in good health. CDR3 DNA sequence: TGCAGTGCTAGAGATGAAGCGGGGGGCACCACAGATACGCAGTATTTT. As protein: CSARDEAGGTTDTQYF.